This T cell receptor (beta chain) was profiled in a study of cytomegalovirus exposure and HLA in healthy donors. Study results and limitations: In a later analysis, donors in an Asian-associated ancestry cluster reportedly had fewer N-insertions in productive TCRs than the cohort mean. A later analysis found TCR association rates differed by HLA locus, highest for DRB1 and lowest for HLA-C.

60 Vbeta and 13 Jbeta primers were used in PCR. Sequencing used immunoSEQ multiplex PCR; TCRdb keeps in-frame clones, though not all of them. The sample carries some 95,000 clones, over 75% recorded once. Details on this clone: Its antigen is undetermined.

V lost 6 bases to trimming and J lost 0 bases, with 11 bases between them. This CDR3 comprises 14 residues. Germline V gives CDR1 MNHEY, CDR2 SVGAGI. The J gene is TRBJ1-1, the V gene TRBV6-5; D gene unclear. Sequenced material: PBMCs. The sequence was obtained from a man aged 25 to 45 in good health and CMV-seronegative. The CDR3 loop reads CASSETALNTEAFF. The CDR3 DNA follows: TGTGCCAGCAGCGAAACAGCTCTGAACACTGAAGCTTTCTTT.